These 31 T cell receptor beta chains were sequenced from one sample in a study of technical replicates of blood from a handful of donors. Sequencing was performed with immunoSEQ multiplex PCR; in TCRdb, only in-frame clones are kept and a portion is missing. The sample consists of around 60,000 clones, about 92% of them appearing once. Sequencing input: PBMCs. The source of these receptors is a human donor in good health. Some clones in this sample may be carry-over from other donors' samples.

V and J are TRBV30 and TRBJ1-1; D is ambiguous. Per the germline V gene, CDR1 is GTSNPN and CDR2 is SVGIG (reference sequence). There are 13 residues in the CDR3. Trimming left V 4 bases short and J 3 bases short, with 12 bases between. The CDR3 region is CAWKGGVHTEAFF. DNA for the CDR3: TGTGCCTGGAAAGGAGGTGTGCACACTGAAGCTTTCTTT.

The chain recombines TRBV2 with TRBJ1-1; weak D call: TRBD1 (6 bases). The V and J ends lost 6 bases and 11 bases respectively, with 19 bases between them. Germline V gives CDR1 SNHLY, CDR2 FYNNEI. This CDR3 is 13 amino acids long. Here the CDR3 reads CASSPDRSTTAFF. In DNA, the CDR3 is TGTGCCAGCAGCCCCGACAGGAGCACCACTGCTTTCTTT.

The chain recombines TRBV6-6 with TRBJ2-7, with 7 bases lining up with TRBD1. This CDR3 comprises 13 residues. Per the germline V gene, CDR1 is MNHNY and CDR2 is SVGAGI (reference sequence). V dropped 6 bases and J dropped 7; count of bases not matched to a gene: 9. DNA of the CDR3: TGTGCCAGCAGCGGTCGTAGGGGGCATGAGCAGTACTTC. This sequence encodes CASSGRRGHEQYF.

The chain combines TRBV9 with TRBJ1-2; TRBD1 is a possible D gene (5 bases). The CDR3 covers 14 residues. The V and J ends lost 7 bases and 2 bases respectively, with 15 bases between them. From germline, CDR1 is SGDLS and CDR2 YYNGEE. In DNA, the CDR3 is TGTGCCAGCTCTGCGTGGCCAGGGAACTATGGCTACACCTTC. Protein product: CASSAWPGNYGYTF. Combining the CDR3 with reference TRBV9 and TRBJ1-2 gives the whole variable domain DSGVTQTPKHLITATGQRVTLRCSPRSGDLSVYWYQQSLDQGLQFLIQYYNGEERAKGNILERFSAQQFPDLHSELNLSSLELGDSALYFCASSAWPGNYGYTFGSGTRLTVV.

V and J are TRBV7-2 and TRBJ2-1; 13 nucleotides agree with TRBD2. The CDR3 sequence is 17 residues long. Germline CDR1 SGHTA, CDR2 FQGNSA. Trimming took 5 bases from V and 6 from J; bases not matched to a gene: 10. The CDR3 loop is CASSPRGTSGTVNEQFF. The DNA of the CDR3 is TGTGCCAGCAGCCCGAGGGGGACTAGCGGGACCGTCAATGAGCAGTTCTTC.

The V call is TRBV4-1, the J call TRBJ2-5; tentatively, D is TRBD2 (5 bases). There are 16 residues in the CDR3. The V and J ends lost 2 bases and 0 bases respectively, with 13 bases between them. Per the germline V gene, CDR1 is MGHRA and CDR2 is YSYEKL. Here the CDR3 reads CASSQLGRRYQETQYF. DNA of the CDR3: TGCGCCAGCAGCCAATTGGGTAGGAGGTACCAAGAGACCCAGTACTTC.

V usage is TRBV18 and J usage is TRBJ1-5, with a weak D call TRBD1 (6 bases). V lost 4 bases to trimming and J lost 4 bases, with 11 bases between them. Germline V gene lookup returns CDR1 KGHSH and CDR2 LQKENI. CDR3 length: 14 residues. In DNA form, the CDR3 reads TGTGCCAGCTCACGGAGCAGGGGTAATCAGCCCCAGCATTTT. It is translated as CASSRSRGNQPQHF.

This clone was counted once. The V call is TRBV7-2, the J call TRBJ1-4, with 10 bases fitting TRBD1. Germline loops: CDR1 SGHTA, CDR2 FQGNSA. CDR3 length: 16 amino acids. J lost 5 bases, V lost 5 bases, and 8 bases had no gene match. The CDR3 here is CASSETGGRFNEKLFF. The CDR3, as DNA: TGTGCCAGCAGCGAGACAGGGGGCCGTTTCAATGAAAAACTGTTTTTT. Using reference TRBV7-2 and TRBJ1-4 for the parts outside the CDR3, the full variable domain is GAGVSQSPSNKVTEKGKDVELRCDPISGHTALYWYRQSLGQGLEFLIYFQGNSAPDKSGLPSDRFSAERTGGSVSTLTIQRTQQEDSAVYLCASSETGGRFNEKLFFGSGTQLSVL.

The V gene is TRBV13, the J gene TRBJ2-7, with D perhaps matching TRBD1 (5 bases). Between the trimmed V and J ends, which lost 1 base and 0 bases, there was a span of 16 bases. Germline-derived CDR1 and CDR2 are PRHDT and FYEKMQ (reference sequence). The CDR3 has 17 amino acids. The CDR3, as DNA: TGTGCCAGCAGCTTAGCCTCATATTTCGACAGCTCCTACGAGCAGTACTTC. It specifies CASSLASYFDSSYEQYF.

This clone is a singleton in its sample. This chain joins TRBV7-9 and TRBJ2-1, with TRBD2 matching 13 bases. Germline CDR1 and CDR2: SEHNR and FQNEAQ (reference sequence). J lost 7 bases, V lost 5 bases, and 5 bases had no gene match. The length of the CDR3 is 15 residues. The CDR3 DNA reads TGTGCCAGCAGCCGTACTAGCGGGGGGGCAAATGAGCAGTTCTTC. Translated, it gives CASSRTSGGANEQFF.

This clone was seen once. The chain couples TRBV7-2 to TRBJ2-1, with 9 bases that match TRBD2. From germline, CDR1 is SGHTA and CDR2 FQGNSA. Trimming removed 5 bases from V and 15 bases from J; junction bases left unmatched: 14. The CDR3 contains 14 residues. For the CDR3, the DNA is TGTGCCAGCAGCCTAATACAATCAGCGGGAGGCCCGTTCTTC. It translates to CASSLIQSAGGPFF. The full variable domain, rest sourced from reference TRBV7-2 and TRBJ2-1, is GAGVSQSPSNKVTEKGKDVELRCDPISGHTALYWYRQSLGQGLEFLIYFQGNSAPDKSGLPSDRFSAERTGGSVSTLTIQRTQQEDSAVYLCASSLIQSAGGPFFGPGTRLTVL.

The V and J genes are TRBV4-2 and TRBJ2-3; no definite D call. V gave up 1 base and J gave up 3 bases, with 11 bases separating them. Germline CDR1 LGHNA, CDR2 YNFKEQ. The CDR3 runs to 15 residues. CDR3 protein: CASSQVLTFTDTQYF. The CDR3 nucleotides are TGTGCCAGCAGCCAAGTTCTTACATTTACAGATACGCAGTATTTT.

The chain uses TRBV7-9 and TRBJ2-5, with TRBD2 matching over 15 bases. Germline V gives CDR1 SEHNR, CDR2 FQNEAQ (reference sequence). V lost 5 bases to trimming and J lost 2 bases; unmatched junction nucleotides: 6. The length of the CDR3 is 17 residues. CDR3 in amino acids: CASSRGLAGGGQETQYF. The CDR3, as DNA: TGTGCCAGCAGCCGGGGACTAGCGGGAGGAGGTCAAGAGACCCAGTACTTC.

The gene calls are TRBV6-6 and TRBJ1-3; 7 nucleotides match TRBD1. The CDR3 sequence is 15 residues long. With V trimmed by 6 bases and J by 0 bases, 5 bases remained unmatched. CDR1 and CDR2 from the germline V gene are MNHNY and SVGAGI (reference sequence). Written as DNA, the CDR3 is TGTGCCAGCAGACGGGGACAGAGCTCTGGAAACACCATATATTTT. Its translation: CASRRGQSSGNTIYF.

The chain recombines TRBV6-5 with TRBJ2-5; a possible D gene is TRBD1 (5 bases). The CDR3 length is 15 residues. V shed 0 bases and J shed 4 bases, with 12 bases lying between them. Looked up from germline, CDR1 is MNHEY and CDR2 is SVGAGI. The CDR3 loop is CASSYSGLRGETQYF. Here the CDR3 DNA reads TGTGCCAGCAGTTACTCGGGATTAAGGGGAGAGACCCAGTACTTC.

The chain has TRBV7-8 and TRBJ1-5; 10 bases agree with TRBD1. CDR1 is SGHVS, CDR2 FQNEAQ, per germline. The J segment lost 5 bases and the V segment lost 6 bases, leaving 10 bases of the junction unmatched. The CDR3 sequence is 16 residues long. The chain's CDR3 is CASRIGGDRGHQPQHF. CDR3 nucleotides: TGTGCCAGCAGAATAGGTGGGGACAGGGGTCATCAGCCCCAGCATTTT.

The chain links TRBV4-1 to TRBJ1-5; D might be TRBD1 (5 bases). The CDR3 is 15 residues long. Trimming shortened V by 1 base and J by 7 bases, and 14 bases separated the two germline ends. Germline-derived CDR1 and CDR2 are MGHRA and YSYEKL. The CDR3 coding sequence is TGCGCCAGCAGCCAAGCGGACTGGGGGAGGCAGCCCCAGCATTTT. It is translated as CASSQADWGRQPQHF.

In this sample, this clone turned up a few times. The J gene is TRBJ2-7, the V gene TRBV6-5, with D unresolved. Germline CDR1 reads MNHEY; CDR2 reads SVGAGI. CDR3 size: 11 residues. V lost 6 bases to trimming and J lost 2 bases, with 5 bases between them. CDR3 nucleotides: TGTGCCAGCAGGTCAGCCTACGAGCAGTACTTC. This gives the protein CASRSAYEQYF.

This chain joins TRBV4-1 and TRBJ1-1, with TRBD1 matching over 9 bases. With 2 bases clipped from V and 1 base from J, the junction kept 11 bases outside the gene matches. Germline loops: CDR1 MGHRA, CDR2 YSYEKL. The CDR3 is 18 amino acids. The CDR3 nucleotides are TGCGCCAGCAGCCAACGAGTCCCGGGACAGGGAACGAACACTGAAGCTTTCTTT. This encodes CASSQRVPGQGTNTEAFF.

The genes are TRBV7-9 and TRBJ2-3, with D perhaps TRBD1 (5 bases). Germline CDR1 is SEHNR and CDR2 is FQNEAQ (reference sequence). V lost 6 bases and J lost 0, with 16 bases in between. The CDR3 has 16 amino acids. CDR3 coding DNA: TGTGCCAGCAGTTTATCGCGACAGATTAGCACAGATACGCAGTATTTT. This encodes CASSLSRQISTDTQYF.

In nucleotides, the CDR3 is TGTGCCAGCAAGCTGGCCGGGGAGCTGTTTTTT. It translates to CASKLAGELFF. The V gene is TRBV2, the J gene TRBJ2-2; D is ambiguous. Germline values: CDR1 SNHLY, CDR2 FYNNEI. The CDR3 length is 11 residues. The ends were cut back, 7 bases at V and 6 bases at J, with 6 bases in the middle.

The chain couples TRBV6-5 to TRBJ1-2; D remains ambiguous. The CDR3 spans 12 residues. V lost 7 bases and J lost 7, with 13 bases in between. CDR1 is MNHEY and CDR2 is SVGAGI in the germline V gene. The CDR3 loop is CASTQRTGGYTF. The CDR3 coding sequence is TGTGCCAGCACGCAGCGTACGGGTGGCTACACCTTC.

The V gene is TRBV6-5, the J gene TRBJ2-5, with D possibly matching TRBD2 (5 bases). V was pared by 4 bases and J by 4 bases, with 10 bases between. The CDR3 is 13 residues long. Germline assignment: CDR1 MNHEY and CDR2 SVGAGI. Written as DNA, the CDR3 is TGTGCCAGCAGTTCCCGAGGAGGAGAGACCCAGTACTTC. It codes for CASSSRGGETQYF.

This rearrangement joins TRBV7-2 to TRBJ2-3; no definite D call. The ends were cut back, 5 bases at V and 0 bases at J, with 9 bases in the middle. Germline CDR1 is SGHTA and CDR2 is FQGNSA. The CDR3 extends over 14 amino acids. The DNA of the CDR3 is TGTGCCAGCAGCGTTACGACTAGCACAGATACGCAGTATTTT. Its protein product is CASSVTTSTDTQYF.

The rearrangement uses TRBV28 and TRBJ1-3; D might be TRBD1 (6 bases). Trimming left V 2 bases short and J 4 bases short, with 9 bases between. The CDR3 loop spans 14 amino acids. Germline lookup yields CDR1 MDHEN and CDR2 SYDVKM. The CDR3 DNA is TGTGCCAGCAGTTTAAGACAGGCCGGAAACACCATATATTTT. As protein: CASSLRQAGNTIYF.

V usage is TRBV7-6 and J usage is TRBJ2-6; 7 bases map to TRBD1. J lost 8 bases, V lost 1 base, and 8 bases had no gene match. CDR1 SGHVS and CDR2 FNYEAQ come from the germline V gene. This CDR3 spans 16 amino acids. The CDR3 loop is CASSLGPTGSSNVLTF. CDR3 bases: TGTGCCAGCAGCTTAGGTCCGACAGGGTCGTCCAACGTCCTGACTTTC. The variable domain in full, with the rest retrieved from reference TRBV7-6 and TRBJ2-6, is GAGVSQSPRYKVTKRGQDVALRCDPISGHVSLYWYRQALGQGPEFLTYFNYEAQQDKSGLPNDRFSAERPEGSISTLTIQRTEQRDSAMYRCASSLGPTGSSNVLTFGAGSRLTVL.

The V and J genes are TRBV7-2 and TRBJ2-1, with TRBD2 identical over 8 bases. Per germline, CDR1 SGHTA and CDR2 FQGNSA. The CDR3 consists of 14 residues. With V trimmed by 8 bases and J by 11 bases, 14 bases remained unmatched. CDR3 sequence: CASGSTSASTKQFF. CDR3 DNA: TGTGCCAGCGGATCGACTAGCGCCTCTACGAAGCAGTTCTTC.

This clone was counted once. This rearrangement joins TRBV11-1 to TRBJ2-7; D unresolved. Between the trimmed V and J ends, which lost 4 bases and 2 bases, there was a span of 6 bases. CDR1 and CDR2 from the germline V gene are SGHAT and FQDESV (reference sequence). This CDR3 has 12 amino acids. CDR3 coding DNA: TGTGCCAGCAGCTCTAATACCTACGAGCAGTACTTC. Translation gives CASSSNTYEQYF.

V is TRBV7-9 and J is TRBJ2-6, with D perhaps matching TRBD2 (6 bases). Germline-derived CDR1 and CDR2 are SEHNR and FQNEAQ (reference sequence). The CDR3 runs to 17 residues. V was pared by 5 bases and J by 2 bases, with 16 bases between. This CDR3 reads CASSPQPTGAGANVLTF. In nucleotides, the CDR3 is TGTGCCAGCAGCCCCCAGCCGACGGGGGCTGGGGCCAACGTCCTGACTTTC. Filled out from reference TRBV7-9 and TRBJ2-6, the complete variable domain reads DTGVSQNPRHKITKRGQNVTFRCDPISEHNRLYWYRQTLGQGPEFLTYFQNEAQLEKSRLLSDRFSAERPKGSFSTLEIQRTEQGDSAMYLCASSPQPTGAGANVLTFGAGSRLTVL.

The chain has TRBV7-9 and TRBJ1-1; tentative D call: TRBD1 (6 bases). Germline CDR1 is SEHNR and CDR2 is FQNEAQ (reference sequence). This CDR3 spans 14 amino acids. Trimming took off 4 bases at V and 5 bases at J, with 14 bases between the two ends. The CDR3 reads CASSYTGIRTEAFF. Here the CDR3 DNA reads TGTGCCAGCAGCTATACAGGGATCAGGACTGAAGCTTTCTTT.

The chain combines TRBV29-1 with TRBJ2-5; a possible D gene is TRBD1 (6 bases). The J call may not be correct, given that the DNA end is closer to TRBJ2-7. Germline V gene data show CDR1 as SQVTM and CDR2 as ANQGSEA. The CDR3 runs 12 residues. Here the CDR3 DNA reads TGCAGCGCCAGGGGACAAAACTACGAGCAGTACTTC. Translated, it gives CSARGQNYEQYF.